A selection of T cell receptor beta chains follows, all from one sample in a study of blood T cell repertoires in COVID-19. The repertoire was sequenced with immunoSEQ multiplex PCR; TCRdb's copy has only in-frame clones and lacks some. The table has under 200,000 clones, around 84% seen once; the top ten hold about 7.3%. The specimen was peripheral blood. The source is a man aged 50-59 years with active or convalescent COVID-19. Each CDR3 is given with its conserved first and last residue. Fields, in order: J gene, V gene, D gene, clone size, CDR3 protein, CDR3 DNA. A D gene is named only where the DNA matches it firmly. Part of the rows lack a size; the others show once, few, many or a class for expanded clones.

TRBJ1-1	TRBV7-9	.	.	CASSPPTGNTEAFF	TGTGCCAGCAGCCCCCCGACAGGGAACACTGAAGCTTTCTTT
TRBJ2-5	TRBV6-5	TRBD1	.	CASRGQIQETQYF	TGTGCCAGCAGGGGACAGATACAAGAGACCCAGTACTTC
TRBJ2-7	TRBV18	.	.	CASSPGQSYEQYF	TGTGCCAGCTCACCCGGACAGTCCTACGAGCAGTACTTC
TRBJ2-3	TRBV2	.	.	CASVLGTPYTDTQYF	TGTGCCAGCGTCCTAGGGACACCCTACACAGATACGCAGTATTTT
TRBJ1-4	TRBV6-6	.	once	CASREVEKLFF	TGTGCCAGCAGAGAGGTTGAAAAACTGTTTTTT
TRBJ2-5	TRBV7-8	TRBD2	.	CASSLGGGLAGETQYF	TGTGCCAGCAGCTTAGGAGGGGGACTAGCTGGGGAGACCCAGTACTTC
TRBJ1-5	TRBV3-1/TRBV3-2	TRBD1	.	CASSSSGTGGYQPQHF	TGTGCCAGCAGCTCATCCGGGACAGGGGGCTATCAGCCCCAGCATTTT
TRBJ1-1	TRBV6-2/TRBV6-3	TRBD1	.	CASSPTGTGSLTEAFF	TGTGCCAGCAGCCCTACCGGGACAGGATCCCTCACTGAAGCTTTCTTT
TRBJ1-2	TRBV27	TRBD1	.	CASRQQGAGYGYTF	TGTGCCAGCAGGCAACAGGGGGCAGGCTATGGCTACACCTTC
TRBJ1-6	TRBV4-3	.	.	CASSQLLTANSPLHF	TGCGCCAGCAGCCAACTACTGACAGCGAATTCACCCCTCCACTTT
TRBJ2-4	TRBV5-1	.	.	CASSLAGDPNIQYF	TGCGCCAGCAGCTTGGCAGGTGACCCAAACATTCAGTACTTC
TRBJ2-3	TRBV4-2	.	.	CASSQGRASSDTQYF	TGTGCCAGCAGCCAGGGTAGGGCTAGCTCAGATACGCAGTATTTT
TRBJ1-2	TRBV5-4	.	.	CASSLQGVGGYTF	TGTGCCAGCAGCTTGCAAGGGGTCGGTGGCTACACCTTC
TRBJ1-2	TRBV6-1	.	.	CASSERGDYGYTF	TGTGCCAGCAGTGAACGGGGTGACTATGGCTACACCTTC
TRBJ2-3	TRBV10-3	.	.	CAISFGGTDTQYF	TGTGCCATCTCGTTTGGAGGCACAGATACGCAGTATTTT
TRBJ1-1	TRBV5-8	.	.	CASSAQDTEAFF	TGTGCCAGCAGCGCACAAGACACTGAAGCTTTCTTT
TRBJ2-7	TRBV11-3	TRBD2	.	CASSYTSGRGYEQYF	TGTGCCAGCAGCTACACTAGCGGGAGAGGTTACGAGCAGTACTTC
TRBJ2-7	TRBV5-4	.	.	CASSLDRAWEQYF	TGTGCCAGCAGCTTGGACAGGGCTTGGGAGCAGTACTTC
TRBJ1-6	TRBV25-1	TRBD1	.	CASSESRTGVSPLHF	TGTGCCAGCAGTGAATCCCGGACAGGGGTTTCACCCCTCCACTTT
TRBJ2-3	TRBV19	TRBD2	once	CASTGTPGGTYTDTQYF	TGTGCCAGTACTGGGACTCCGGGAGGGACCTATACAGATACGCAGTATTTT
TRBJ1-4	TRBV11-3	.	.	CASSGWVQTLIGEKLFF	TGTGCCAGCAGCGGTTGGGTACAGACATTAATAGGTGAAAAACTGTTTTTT
TRBJ1-2	TRBV7-9	.	.	CASDGHLNYGYTF	TGTGCCAGCGACGGACACCTCAACTATGGCTACACCTTC
TRBJ1-1	TRBV29-1	.	.	CSAEEQQVKAFF	TGCAGCGCCGAAGAACAACAGGTAAAAGCTTTCTTT
TRBJ2-3	TRBV9	TRBD2	.	CASSVGLAGGSGTDTQYF	TGTGCCAGCAGCGTAGGGCTAGCGGGAGGGTCTGGTACAGATACGCAGTATTTT
TRBJ1-5	TRBV20-1	TRBD1	.	CSASRTGHSNQPQHF	TGCAGTGCTAGTAGGACAGGGCATAGCAATCAGCCCCAGCATTTT
TRBJ2-2	TRBV7-9	TRBD1	many	CASSFRDRNTGELFF	TGTGCCAGCAGCTTTAGGGACAGAAACACCGGGGAGCTGTTTTTT
TRBJ1-6	TRBV5-4	TRBD1	few	CASSLRDRGSPLHF	TGTGCCAGCAGTCTCCGGGACAGGGGTTCACCCCTCCACTTT
TRBJ1-6	TRBV6-1	.	.	CASSADGNRRNSPLHF	TGTGCCAGCAGTGCCGATGGGAATAGGAGGAATTCACCCCTCCACTTT
TRBJ2-7	TRBV4-2	.	.	CASSRGTNSYEQYF	TGTGCCAGCAGCCGGGGCACTAATTCCTACGAGCAGTACTTC
TRBJ2-2	TRBV9	.	.	CASSVAGASGNTGELFF	TGTGCCAGCAGCGTAGCGGGGGCTAGCGGGAACACCGGGGAGCTGTTTTTT
TRBJ2-5	TRBV12-3/TRBV12-4	.	.	CASSLAGVETQYF	TGTGCCAGCAGTTTAGCGGGAGTAGAGACCCAGTACTTC
TRBJ1-1	TRBV6-5	.	.	CASSRREGRREAFF	TGTGCCAGCAGTCGACGCGAGGGGAGGAGGGAAGCTTTCTTT
TRBJ2-7	TRBV28	TRBD2	once	CASSLLAGGVEQYF	TGTGCCAGCAGTTTACTAGCGGGAGGGGTCGAGCAGTACTTC
TRBJ2-1	TRBV10-3	.	.	CAISKPGGLEQFF	TGTGCCATCAGCAAGCCGGGGGGCCTAGAGCAGTTCTTC
TRBJ1-6	TRBV7-9	.	.	CASSLVGGESPLHF	TGTGCCAGCAGCTTAGTTGGAGGGGAATCACCCCTCCACTTT
TRBJ2-5	TRBV19	TRBD2	.	CASKSGGLGETQYF	TGTGCCAGTAAGAGCGGGGGCCTCGGAGAGACCCAGTACTTC
TRBJ2-3	TRBV7-9	.	.	CASSLAQSRAGTDTQYF	TGTGCCAGCAGCTTAGCGCAGTCCAGGGCCGGGACAGATACGCAGTATTTT
TRBJ1-2	TRBV18	.	.	CASSPGLGGYTF	TGTGCCAGCTCACCAGGACTGGGTGGCTACACCTTC
TRBJ2-5	TRBV6-1	TRBD2	.	CASSVTSGGAAETQYF	TGTGCCAGCAGTGTGACTAGCGGGGGGGCGGCGGAGACCCAGTACTTC
TRBJ2-7	TRBV21-1	.	.	CASSAQTGTSYEQYF	TGTGCCAGCAGCGCCCAAACAGGGACCTCCTACGAGCAGTACTTC
TRBJ1-5	TRBV2	TRBD1	.	CATTTGTGGNQPQHF	TGTGCCACCACCACCGGGACAGGAGGCAATCAGCCCCAGCATTTT
TRBJ1-5	TRBV7-8	.	once	CASSSDRNQPQHF	TGTGCCAGCAGCAGCGACAGAAATCAGCCCCAGCATTTT
TRBJ1-4	TRBV7-6	.	.	CASSLDLPTNGGEKLFF	TGTGCCAGCAGCTTAGACTTACCTACAAATGGAGGAGAAAAACTGTTTTTT
TRBJ1-5	TRBV25-1	.	.	CASSDAGMSNQPQHF	TGTGCCAGCAGCGACGCAGGGATGAGCAATCAGCCCCAGCATTTT
TRBJ2-7	TRBV2	.	once	CASSGLSSYEQYF	TGTGCCAGCAGTGGTCTCAGCTCCTACGAGCAGTACTTC
TRBJ2-1	TRBV7-8	TRBD2	.	CASSPRTSGIYNEQFF	TGTGCCAGCAGCCCAAGGACTAGCGGTATCTACAATGAGCAGTTCTTC
TRBJ2-1	TRBV3-1/TRBV3-2	TRBD2	.	CASSLLAGVGNEQFF	TGTGCCAGCAGCTTACTAGCGGGGGTAGGCAATGAGCAGTTCTTC
TRBJ2-3	TRBV19	.	.	CASSMVAGQDTQYF	TGTGCCAGTAGTATGGTGGCAGGGCAAGATACGCAGTATTTT
TRBJ2-1	TRBV10-3	.	.	CAIEDRDNEQFF	TGTGCCATCGAAGACAGAGACAATGAGCAGTTCTTC
TRBJ2-5	TRBV9	TRBD1	.	CASSTGQIETQYF	TGTGCCAGCAGCACGGGACAGATCGAGACCCAGTACTTC
TRBJ2-3	TRBV4-1	.	.	CASSQDRVDGADTQYF	TGCGCCAGCAGCCAAGACAGGGTCGATGGGGCAGATACGCAGTATTTT
TRBJ2-7	TRBV13	.	.	CASSLAGAYEQYF	TGTGCCAGCAGCTTAGCGGGAGCCTACGAGCAGTACTTC
TRBJ2-7	TRBV9	.	.	CASSPGRIYEQYF	TGTGCCAGCAGCCCAGGCAGAATCTACGAGCAGTACTTC
TRBJ1-2	TRBV5-5	.	.	CASSNPVGAGNYGYTF	TGTGCCAGCAGCAACCCCGTGGGGGCGGGCAACTATGGCTACACCTTC
TRBJ2-3	TRBV19	.	.	CASSIGRQPNTDTQYF	TGTGCCAGTAGTATAGGTCGACAGCCAAACACAGATACGCAGTATTTT
TRBJ1-3	TRBV4-2	.	.	CASSQEVQAHSGNTIYF	TGTGCCAGCAGCCAAGAGGTGCAGGCCCACTCTGGAAACACCATATATTTT
TRBJ1-2	TRBV7-2	.	.	CASSLGQSYGYTF	TGTGCCAGCAGCTTAGGACAGTCCTATGGCTACACCTTC